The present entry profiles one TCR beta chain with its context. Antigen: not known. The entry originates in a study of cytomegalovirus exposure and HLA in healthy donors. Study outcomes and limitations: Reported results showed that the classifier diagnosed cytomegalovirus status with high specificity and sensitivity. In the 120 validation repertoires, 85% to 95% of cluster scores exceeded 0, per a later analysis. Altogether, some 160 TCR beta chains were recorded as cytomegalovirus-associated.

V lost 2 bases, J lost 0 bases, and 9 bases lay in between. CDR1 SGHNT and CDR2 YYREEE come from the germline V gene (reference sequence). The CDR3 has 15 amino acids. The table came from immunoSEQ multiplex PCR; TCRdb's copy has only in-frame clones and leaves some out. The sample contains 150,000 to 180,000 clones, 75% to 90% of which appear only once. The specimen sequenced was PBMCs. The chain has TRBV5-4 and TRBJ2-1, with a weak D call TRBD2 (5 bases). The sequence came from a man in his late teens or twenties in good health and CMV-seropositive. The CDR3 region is CASSLEGSSYNEQFF. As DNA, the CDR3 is TGTGCCAGCAGCTTAGAAGGGAGCTCCTACAATGAGCAGTTCTTC.